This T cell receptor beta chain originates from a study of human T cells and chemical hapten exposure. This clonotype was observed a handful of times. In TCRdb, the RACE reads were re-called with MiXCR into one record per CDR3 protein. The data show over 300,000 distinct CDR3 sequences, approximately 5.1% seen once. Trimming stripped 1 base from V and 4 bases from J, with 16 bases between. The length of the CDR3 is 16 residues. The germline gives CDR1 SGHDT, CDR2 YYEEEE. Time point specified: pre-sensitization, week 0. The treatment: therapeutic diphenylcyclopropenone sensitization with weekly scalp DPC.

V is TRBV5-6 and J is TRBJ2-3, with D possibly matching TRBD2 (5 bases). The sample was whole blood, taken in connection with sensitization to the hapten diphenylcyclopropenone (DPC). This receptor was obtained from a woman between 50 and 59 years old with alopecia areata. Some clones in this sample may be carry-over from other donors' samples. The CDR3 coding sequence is TGTGCCAGCAGCTTGTCAGGTCCTGTTAGCGCAGATACGCAGTATTTT. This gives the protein CASSLSGPVSADTQYF.